This T cell receptor (beta chain) originates from a study of CD8 T cells in ankylosing spondylitis. TCRdb re-called the 5' RACE reads through MiXCR, storing one row per CDR3 protein. The table records 25,000 to 30,000 distinct CDR3 sequences, over 6.5% of them present only once. Germline V lookup: CDR1 SNHLY, CDR2 FYNNEI. V lost 3 bases, J lost 3 bases, and 5 bases stayed unmatched. There are 15 residues in the CDR3. V is TRBV2 and J is TRBJ2-3, with 8 nucleotides matching TRBD2. This clonotype originated in a male donor with ankylosing spondylitis or in good health (not recorded which). Source material: blood. CDR3: CASSDGRGETDTQYF. The CDR3 nucleotides read TGTGCCAGCAGTGATGGGCGGGGGGAAACAGATACGCAGTATTTT.